The clone carrying this TCR beta chain has more than one count but fewer than ten. The antigen remains undetermined. The data stem from a study of regulatory T cells in long-lasting Graves disease. Time point denoted: newly diagnosed GD, antithyroid drugs for less than 3 months. There was RNA extracted from PBMCs, and the TCR library was made from it. Staff took about 10 milliliters of peripheral blood and put it into EDTA tubes. Construction of TCR beta libraries relied on iRepertoire HTBI primers and on Arm-PCR targeting CDR3 regions. TCRdb re-analysed the multiplex PCR reads in MiXCR, keeping a single row per CDR3 protein. The sample carries some 500,000 distinct CDR3 sequences, approximately 15% recorded once. Points from the study as a whole: Peripheral blood alone, not thyroid tissue, underwent study. TCR diversity was lower in persistent Graves' patients (versus newly diagnosed ones).

The CDR3 is 13 residues long. Germline V gene lookup returns CDR1 SQVTM and CDR2 ANQGSEA. Trimming shortened V by 3 bases and J by 1 base, and 10 bases separated the two germline ends. These data were likewise used in another study, on T cells in Graves' hyperthyroidism and ophthalmopathy.

This chain uses TRBV29-1 with TRBJ2-7, with D tentatively TRBD1 or TRBD2 (7 bases each). The sequencing used peripheral blood mononuclear cells (PBMCs), collected at new diagnosis, from a patient treated with antithyroid drugs. This sequence originates from a man aged 25-45 years with Graves disease. The CDR3 region has the DNA TGCAGCGTTGATCAGGGGGGGTCCTACGAGCAGTACTTC. This codes for CSVDQGGSYEQYF.